This T cell receptor (beta chain) was found in a study of blood T cell repertoires in COVID-19. Study summary: Samples of COVID-19 (acute and convalescent) were obtained from the United States, Italy and Spain. From T cells, B-cell-depleted T cells, or PBMCs came the material, which was cDNA or gDNA.

The CDR3 contains 14 residues. Germline CDR1 reads KGHSH; CDR2 reads LQKENI. The trim removed 3 bases at V and 6 bases at J, leaving 3 bases unmatched. Original handling: From reference gene primer amplification, estimates of nucleated cell counts were derived. Sequencing was performed with immunoSEQ multiplex PCR; in TCRdb, only in-frame clones are kept and a portion is missing. That table supplies the V and J calls and clone size; D and trimming were determined from the DNA. The table includes around 170,000 clones, roughly 86% detected once. Input material: peripheral blood. This chain joins TRBV18 and TRBJ2-1; TRBD1 matches at 9 bases. The sequence was obtained from a woman between 25 and 40 years old with active or convalescent COVID-19. The DNA for the CDR3 is TGTGCCAGCTCACCGGACAGGGGCGGCAATGAGCAGTTCTTC. Amino acid sequence: CASSPDRGGNEQFF. The whole variable domain, remainder taken from reference TRBV18 and TRBJ2-1, is NAGVMQNPRHLVRRRGQEARLRCSPMKGHSHVYWYRQLPEEGLKFMVYLQKENIIDESGMPKERFSAEFPKEGPSILRIQQVVRGDSAAYFCASSPDRGGNEQFFGPGTRLTVL.